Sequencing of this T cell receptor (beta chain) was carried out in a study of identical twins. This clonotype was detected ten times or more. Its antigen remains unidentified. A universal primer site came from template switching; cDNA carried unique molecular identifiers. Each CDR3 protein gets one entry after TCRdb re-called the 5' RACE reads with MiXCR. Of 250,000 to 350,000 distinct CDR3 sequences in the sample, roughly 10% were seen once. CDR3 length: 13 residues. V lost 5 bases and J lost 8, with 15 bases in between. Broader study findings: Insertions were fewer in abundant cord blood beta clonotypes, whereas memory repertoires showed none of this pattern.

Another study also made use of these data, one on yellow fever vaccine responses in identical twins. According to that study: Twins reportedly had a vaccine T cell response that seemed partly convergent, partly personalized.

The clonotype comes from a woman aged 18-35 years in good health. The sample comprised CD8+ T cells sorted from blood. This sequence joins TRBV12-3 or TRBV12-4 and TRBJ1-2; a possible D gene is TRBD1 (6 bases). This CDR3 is CASSEQGVEGYTF. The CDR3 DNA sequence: TGTGCCAGCAGTGAACAGGGTGTTGAAGGCTACACCTTC.